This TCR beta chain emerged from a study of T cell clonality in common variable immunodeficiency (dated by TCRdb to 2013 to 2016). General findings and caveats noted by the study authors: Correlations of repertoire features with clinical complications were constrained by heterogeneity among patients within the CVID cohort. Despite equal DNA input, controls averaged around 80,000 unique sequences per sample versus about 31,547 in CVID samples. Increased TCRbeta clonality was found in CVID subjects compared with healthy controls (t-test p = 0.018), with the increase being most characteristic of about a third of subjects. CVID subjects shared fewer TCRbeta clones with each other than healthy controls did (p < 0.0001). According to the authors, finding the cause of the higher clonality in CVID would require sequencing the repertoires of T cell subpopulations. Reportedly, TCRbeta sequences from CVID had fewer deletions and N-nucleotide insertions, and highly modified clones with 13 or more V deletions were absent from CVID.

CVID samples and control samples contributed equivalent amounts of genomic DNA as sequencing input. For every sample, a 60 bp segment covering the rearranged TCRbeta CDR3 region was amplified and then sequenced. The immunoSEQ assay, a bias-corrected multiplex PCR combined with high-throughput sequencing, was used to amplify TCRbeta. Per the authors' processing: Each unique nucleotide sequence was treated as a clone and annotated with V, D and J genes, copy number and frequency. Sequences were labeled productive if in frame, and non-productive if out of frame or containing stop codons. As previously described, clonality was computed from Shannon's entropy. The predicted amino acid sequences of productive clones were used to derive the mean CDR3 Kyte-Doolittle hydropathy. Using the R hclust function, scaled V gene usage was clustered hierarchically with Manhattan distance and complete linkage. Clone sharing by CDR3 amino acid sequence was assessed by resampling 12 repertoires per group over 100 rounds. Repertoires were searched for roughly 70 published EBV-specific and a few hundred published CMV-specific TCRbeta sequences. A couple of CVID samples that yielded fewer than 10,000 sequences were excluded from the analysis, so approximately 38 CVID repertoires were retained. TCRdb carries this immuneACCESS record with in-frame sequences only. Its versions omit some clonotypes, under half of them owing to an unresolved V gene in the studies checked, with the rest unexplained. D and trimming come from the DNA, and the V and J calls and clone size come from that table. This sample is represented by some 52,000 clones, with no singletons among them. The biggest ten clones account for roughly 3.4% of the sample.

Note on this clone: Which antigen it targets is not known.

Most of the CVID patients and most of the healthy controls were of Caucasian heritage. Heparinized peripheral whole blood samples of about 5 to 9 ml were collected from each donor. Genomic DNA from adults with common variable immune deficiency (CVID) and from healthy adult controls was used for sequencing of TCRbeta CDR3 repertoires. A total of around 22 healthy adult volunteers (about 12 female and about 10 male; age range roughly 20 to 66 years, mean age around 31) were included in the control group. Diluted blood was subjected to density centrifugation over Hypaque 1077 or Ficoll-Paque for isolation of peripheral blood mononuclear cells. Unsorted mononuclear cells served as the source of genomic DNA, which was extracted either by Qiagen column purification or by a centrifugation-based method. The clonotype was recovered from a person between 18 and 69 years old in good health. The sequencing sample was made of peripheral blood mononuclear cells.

Incomplete CDR3 DNA: TGTGCCAGCTCATTGACAGATTCTGCCGTG. It encodes CASSLTDSAV. The complete CDR3 reads CASSLTDSAVAFF. The chain employs TRBV18 and TRBJ1-1; possibly the D gene is TRBD1, per 5 matching bases. From the germline J gene comes the end of the CDR3, since the read stops 3 residues before it. Measured from the cysteine to the phenylalanine, the CDR3 is 13 residues long. The DNA shown is the part of the CDR3 that was read: 30 bases, in frame from base 1. Based on the germline V gene, the CDR1 and CDR2 sequences are KGHSH and LQKENI.